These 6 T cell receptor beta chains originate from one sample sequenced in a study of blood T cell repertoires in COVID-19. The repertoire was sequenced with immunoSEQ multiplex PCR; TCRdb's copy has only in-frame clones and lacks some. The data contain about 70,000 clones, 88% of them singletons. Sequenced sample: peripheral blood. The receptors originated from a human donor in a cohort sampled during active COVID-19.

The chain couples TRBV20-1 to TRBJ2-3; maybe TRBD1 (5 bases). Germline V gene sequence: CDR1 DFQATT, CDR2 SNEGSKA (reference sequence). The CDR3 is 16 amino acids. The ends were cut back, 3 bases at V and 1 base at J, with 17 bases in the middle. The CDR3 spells CSASSHRFSGTDTQYF. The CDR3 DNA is TGCAGTGCTAGTTCCCACAGGTTTTCGGGCACAGATACGCAGTATTTT.

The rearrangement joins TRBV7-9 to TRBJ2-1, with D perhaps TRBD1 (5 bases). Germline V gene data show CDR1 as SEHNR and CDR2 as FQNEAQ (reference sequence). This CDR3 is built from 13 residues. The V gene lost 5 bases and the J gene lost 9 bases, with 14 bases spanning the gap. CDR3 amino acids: CASSPKGPAEQFF. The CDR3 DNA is TGTGCCAGCAGCCCAAAGGGGCCAGCTGAGCAGTTCTTC.

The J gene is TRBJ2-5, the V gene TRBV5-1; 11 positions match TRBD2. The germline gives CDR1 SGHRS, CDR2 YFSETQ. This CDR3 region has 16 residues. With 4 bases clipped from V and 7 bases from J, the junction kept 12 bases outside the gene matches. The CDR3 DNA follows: TGCGCCAGCAGCCGGTTAGCGGGAGGGCCTGGTGGGACCCAGTACTTC. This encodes CASSRLAGGPGGTQYF.

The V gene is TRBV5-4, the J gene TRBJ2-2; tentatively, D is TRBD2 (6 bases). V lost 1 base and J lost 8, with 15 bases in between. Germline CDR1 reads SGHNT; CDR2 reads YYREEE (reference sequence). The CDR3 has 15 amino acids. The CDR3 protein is CASSLSAGGSGELFF. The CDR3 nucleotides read TGTGCCAGCAGCTTGTCAGCGGGTGGATCGGGGGAGCTGTTTTTT.

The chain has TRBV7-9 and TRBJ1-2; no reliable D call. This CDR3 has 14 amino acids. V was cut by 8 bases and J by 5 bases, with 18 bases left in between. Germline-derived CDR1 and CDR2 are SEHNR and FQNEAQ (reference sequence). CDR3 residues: CASGIGRELYGYTF. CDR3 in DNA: TGTGCCAGCGGAATTGGCCGGGAGCTTTATGGCTACACCTTC. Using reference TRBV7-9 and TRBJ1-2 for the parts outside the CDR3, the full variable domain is DTGVSQNPRHKITKRGQNVTFRCDPISEHNRLYWYRQTLGQGPEFLTYFQNEAQLEKSRLLSDRFSAERPKGSFSTLEIQRTEQGDSAMYLCASGIGRELYGYTFGSGTRLTVV.

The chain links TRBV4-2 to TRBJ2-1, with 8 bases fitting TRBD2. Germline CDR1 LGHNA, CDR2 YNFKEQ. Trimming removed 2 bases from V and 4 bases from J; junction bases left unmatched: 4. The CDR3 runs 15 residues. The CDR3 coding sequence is TGTGCCAGCAGCCAACGGGCTAGCGGGTACAATGAGCAGTTCTTC. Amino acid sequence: CASSQRASGYNEQFF.